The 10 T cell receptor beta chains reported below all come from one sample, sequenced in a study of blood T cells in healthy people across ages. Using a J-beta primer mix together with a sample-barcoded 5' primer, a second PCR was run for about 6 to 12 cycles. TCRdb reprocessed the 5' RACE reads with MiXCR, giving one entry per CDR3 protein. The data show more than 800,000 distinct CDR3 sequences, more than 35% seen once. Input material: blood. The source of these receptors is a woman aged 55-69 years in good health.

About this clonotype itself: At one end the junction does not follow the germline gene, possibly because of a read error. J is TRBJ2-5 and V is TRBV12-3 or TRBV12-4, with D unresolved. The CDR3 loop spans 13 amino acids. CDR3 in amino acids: CASSRTDKETRYF. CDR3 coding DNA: TGTGCCAGCAGTAGAACTGACAAAGAGACCCGGTACTTC.

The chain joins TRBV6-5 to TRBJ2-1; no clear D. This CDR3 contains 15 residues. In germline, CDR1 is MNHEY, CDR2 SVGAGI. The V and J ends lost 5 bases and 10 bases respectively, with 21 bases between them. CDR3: CASSDPSGSVEEQFF. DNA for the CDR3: TGTGCCAGCAGTGACCCCTCCGGATCGGTGGAAGAGCAGTTCTTC.

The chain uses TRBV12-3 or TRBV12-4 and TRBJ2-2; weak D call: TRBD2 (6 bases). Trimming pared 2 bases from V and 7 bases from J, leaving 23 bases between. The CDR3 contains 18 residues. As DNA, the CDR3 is TGTGCCAGCAGTTTAATCTTTGGACGAATCGGGAGTAACGGGGAGCTGTTTTTT. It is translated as CASSLIFGRIGSNGELFF.

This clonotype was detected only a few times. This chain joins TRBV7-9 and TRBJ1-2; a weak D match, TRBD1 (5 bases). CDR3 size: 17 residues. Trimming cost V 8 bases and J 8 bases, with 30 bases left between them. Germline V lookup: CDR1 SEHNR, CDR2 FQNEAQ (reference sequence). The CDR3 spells CASPGRGLSASSEGYTF. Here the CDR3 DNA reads TGTGCCAGCCCCGGGAGGGGACTCTCTGCTTCTTCGGAAGGCTACACCTTC.

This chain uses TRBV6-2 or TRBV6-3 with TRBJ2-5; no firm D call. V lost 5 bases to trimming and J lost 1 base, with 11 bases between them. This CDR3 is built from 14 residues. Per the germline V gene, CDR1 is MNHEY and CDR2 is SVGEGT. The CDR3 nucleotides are TGTGCCAGCAGTCCACTGCGGCCCCAAGAGACCCAGTACTTC. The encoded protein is CASSPLRPQETQYF.

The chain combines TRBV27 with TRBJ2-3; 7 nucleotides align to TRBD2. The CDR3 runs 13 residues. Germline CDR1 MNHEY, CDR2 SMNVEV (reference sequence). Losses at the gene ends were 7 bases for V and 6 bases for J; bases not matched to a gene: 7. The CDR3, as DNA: TGTGCCAGCAACCCGGGGGGTCCGGATACGCAGTATTTT. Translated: CASNPGGPDTQYF.

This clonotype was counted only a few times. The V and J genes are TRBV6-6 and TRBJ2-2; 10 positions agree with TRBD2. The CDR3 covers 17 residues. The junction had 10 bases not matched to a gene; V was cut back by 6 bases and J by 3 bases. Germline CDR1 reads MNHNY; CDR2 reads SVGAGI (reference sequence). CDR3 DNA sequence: TGTGCCAGCAGGTCGTACGCTAGCGGGAGTGACACCGGGGAGCTGTTTTTT. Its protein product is CASRSYASGSDTGELFF.

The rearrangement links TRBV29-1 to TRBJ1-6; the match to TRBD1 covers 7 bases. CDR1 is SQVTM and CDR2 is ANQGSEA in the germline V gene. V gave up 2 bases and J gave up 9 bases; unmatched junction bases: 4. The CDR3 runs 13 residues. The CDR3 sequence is CSVEKGDSSPLHF. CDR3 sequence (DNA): TGCAGCGTTGAAAAGGGGGACAGTTCACCCCTCCACTTT.

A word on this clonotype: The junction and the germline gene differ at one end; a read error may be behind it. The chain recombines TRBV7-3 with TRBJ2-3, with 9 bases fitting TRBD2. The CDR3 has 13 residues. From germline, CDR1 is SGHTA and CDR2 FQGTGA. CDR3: CASSFSGSDTQYF. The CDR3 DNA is TGTGCTAGCAGCTTTAGCGGGAGCGATACGCAGTATTTT.

DNA of the CDR3: TGTGCCAGCAGTAGGGGCGGGAGGGGAGGTGAGCAGTACTTC. As protein: CASSRGGRGGEQYF. This sequence joins TRBV28 and TRBJ2-5; 9 nucleotides align to TRBD2. V trimming: 5 bases; J trimming: 11 bases; junction bases outside the gene matches: 12. Germline CDR1 MDHEN, CDR2 SYDVKM. This CDR3 is 14 amino acids long.